This T cell receptor (beta chain) was captured in a study of T cells expressing NK-cell markers. From its re-call of the 5' RACE reads, TCRdb lists each CDR3 protein once, without DNA. The repertoire table contains about 260,000 distinct CDR3 sequences. The clonotype comes from a woman between 18 and 69 years old in good health. The specimen was blood T cells: a sorted CD56 or NKG2C T cell subset, CD4+ or CD8+ T cells, or bulk PBMC T cells (not recorded which).

The CDR3 protein is CASSLAAGTLNTEAFF. J is TRBJ1-1 and V is TRBV5-1. The CDR3 runs 16 residues. Germline V gene data show CDR1 as SGHRS and CDR2 as YFSETQ.